The entry below gives a single TCR beta chain sequence along with its context. The record originates from a study of metastatic and nonmetastatic thyroid tumors. With MiXCR, TCRdb reprocessed the PCR reads. The data show 15,000 or so clones, about an eighth seen once. Every patient underwent thyroid surgery untreated. Sample: tumor tissue. This TCR was recovered from a female donor with papillary thyroid cancer or a benign thyroid nodule (not recorded which). Some clones in this sample may be carry-over from other donors' samples.

CDR3 coding DNA: TGTGCCAGCAGCTTGGGACAGGGCATCCCCTACGAGCAGTACTTC. Amino acid sequence: CASSLGQGIPYEQYF. The chain uses TRBV11-3 and TRBJ2-7; 9 positions agree with TRBD1. This CDR3 spans 15 amino acids. The germline V gene encodes CDR1 SGHNT and CDR2 YENEEA. The junction had 5 bases not matched to a gene; V was cut back by 3 bases and J by 2 bases. Full variable domain (rest looked up from reference TRBV11-3 and TRBJ2-7): EAGVVQSPRYKIIEKKQPVAFWCNPISGHNTLYWYLQNLGQGPELLIRYENEEAVDDSQLPKDRFSAERLKGVDSTLKIQPAELGDSAVYLCASSLGQGIPYEQYFGPGTRLTVT.